These T cell receptor beta chains were read from a single sample in a study of CD8 T cells in ankylosing spondylitis. TCRdb processed the 5' RACE reads anew with MiXCR; each CDR3 protein has one entry. The sample includes more than 100,000 distinct CDR3 sequences, 9.5% to 12% seen only once; the top ten take approximately 4%. The sample consisted of blood, either unsorted or a sorted T cell fraction (not recorded which). The receptors come from a female donor with ankylosing spondylitis or in good health (not recorded which). Both conserved end residues are part of each CDR3. D genes are given only for firm matches. Only some rows state a clone size, as once, few, many or a class for expanded clones.

d_gene: .
j_gene: TRBJ1-1
v_gene: TRBV20-1
abundance: many
CDR3nt: TGCAGTGCTAGAGATAACCAGGCCCCTTCCGATGAAGCTTTCTTT
CDR3aa: CSARDNQAPSDEAFF

d_gene: TRBD1
j_gene: TRBJ1-2
v_gene: TRBV19
abundance: few
CDR3nt: TGTGCCAGTAAGGCTCCGGGACAGGGCGTTTCTGTCAGTGGCTACACCTTC
CDR3aa: CASKAPGQGVSVSGYTF

d_gene: TRBD2
j_gene: TRBJ2-1
v_gene: TRBV5-1
abundance: many
CDR3nt: TGCGCCAGCAGCTTGGACCTAGCGGGGGCCGGTAGGCAGTTCTTC
CDR3aa: CASSLDLAGAGRQFF

d_gene: .
j_gene: TRBJ2-7
v_gene: TRBV2
abundance: many
CDR3nt: TGTGCCAGCACCCCTCGGGACACCTCCTACGAGCAGTACTTC
CDR3aa: CASTPRDTSYEQYF

d_gene: TRBD1
j_gene: TRBJ2-7
v_gene: TRBV5-1
abundance: many
CDR3nt: TGCGCCAGCAGCTTGCAGGACAGGATGGACGAGCAGTACTTC
CDR3aa: CASSLQDRMDEQYF

d_gene: .
j_gene: TRBJ2-7
v_gene: TRBV7-9
abundance: .
CDR3nt: TGTGCCAGCAGCCCCGGATCTACCTTATCAATGTACGAGCAGTACTTC
CDR3aa: CASSPGSTLSMYEQYF

d_gene: TRBD2
j_gene: TRBJ2-1
v_gene: TRBV5-1
abundance: many
CDR3nt: TGCGCCAGTCTCGGAACTAGCGGGGGGGCACATGAGCAGTTCTTC
CDR3aa: CASLGTSGGAHEQFF

d_gene: TRBD1
j_gene: TRBJ2-7
v_gene: TRBV10-3
abundance: many
CDR3nt: TGTGCCATCTCCGGGACAGGGGTCTCCGAGCAGTACTTC
CDR3aa: CAISGTGVSEQYF

d_gene: .
j_gene: TRBJ2-3
v_gene: TRBV12-3/TRBV12-4
abundance: many
CDR3nt: TGTGCCAGCACCTTAGTCTTTTTCGATACGCAGTATTTT
CDR3aa: CASTLVFFDTQYF

d_gene: .
j_gene: TRBJ1-2
v_gene: TRBV20-1
abundance: many
CDR3nt: TGCAGTGGAGAGGAAGTCAACTATGGCTACACCTTC
CDR3aa: CSGEEVNYGYTF

d_gene: .
j_gene: TRBJ2-7
v_gene: TRBV3-1
abundance: many
CDR3nt: TGTGCCAGCAGCCAAGGTGGAGAGAAAATCTACGAGCAGTACTTC
CDR3aa: CASSQGGEKIYEQYF